The clone carrying this T cell receptor (beta chain) was detected once. J gave up 8 bases and V 0 bases, and 11 bases lay outside the gene matches. The germline V gene has CDR1 MGHDK and CDR2 SYGVNS. The CDR3 spans 16 residues. Caucasian adults living in Nashville, Tennessee, provided all samples. Under the authors' procedure: Junction-only sequences produced by ImmunoSEQ had no quality scores, so filtering differed. The method was immunoSEQ multiplex PCR; TCRdb's version includes in-frame clones alone and lacks a portion of them. Clone size and the V and J calls come from that table; the DNA yielded D and trimming. The table lists about 520,000 clones, 81% of them singletons, with roughly 13% in the top ten. The sample belongs to a study of shared clonotypes between healthy human individuals.

Input material: PBMCs. The J gene is TRBJ1-2, the V gene TRBV25-1; 8 nucleotides line up with TRBD1. The sequence was collected from a woman in her thirties or forties in good health. Some clones in this sample may be carry-over from other donors' samples. The CDR3 is CASSEYWGQEVGGYTF. Written as DNA, the CDR3 is TGTGCCAGCAGTGAATATTGGGGACAGGAGGTAGGGGGCTACACCTTC.